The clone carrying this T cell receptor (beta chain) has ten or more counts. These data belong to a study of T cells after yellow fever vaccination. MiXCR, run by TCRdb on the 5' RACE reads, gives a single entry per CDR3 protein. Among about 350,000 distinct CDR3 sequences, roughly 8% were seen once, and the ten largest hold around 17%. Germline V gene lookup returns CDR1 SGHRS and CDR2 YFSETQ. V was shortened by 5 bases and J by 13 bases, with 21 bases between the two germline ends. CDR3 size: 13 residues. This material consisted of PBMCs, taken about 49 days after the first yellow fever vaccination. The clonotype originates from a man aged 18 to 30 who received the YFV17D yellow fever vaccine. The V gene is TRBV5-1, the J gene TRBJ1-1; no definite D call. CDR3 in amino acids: CASRSDGGPVGFF. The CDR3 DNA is TGCGCCAGCAGGTCGGACGGCGGCCCGGTGGGTTTCTTT.